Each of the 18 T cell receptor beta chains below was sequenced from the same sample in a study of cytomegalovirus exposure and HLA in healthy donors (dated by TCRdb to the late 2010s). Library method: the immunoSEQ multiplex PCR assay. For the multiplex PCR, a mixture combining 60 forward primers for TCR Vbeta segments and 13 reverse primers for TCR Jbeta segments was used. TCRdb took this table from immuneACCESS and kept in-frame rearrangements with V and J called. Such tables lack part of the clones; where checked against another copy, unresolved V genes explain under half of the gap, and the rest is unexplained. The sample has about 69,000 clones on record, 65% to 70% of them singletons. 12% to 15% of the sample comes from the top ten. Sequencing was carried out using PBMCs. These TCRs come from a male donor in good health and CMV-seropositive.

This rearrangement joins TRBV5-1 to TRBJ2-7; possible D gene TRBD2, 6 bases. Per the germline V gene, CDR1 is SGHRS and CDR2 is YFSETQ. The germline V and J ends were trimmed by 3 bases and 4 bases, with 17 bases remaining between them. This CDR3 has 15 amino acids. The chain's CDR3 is CASSSGLRDSYEQYF. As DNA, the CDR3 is TGCGCCAGCAGCTCGGGACTCCGTGATTCATACGAGCAGTACTTC.

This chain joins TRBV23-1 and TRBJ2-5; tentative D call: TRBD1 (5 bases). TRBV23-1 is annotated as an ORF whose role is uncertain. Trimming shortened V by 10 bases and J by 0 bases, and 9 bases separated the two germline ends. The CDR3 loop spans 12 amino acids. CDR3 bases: TGCGCCAAGACAGAGAACCAAGAGACCCAGTACTTC. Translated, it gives CAKTENQETQYF.

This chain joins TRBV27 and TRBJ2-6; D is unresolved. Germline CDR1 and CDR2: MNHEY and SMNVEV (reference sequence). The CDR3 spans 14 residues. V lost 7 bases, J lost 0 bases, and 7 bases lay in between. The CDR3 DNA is TGTGCCAGCACTCCGGGCTCTGGGGCCAACGTCCTGACTTTC. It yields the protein CASTPGSGANVLTF.

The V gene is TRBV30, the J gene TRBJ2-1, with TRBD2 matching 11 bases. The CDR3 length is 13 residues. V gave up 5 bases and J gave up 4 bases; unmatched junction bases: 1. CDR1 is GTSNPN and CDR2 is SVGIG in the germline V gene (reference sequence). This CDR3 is CAWASGGYNEQFF. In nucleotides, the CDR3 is TGTGCCTGGGCTAGCGGGGGGTACAATGAGCAGTTCTTC.

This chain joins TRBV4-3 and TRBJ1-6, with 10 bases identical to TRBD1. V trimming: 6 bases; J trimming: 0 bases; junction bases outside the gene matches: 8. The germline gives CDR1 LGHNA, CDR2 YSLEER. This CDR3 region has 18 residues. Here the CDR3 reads CASSEGQGVSSYNSPLHF. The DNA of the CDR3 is TGCGCCAGCAGTGAAGGACAGGGGGTTTCCTCCTATAATTCACCCCTCCACTTT.

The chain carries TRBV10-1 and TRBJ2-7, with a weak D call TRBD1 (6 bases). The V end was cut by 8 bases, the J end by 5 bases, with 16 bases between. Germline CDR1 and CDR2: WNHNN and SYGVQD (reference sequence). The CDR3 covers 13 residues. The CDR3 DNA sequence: TGCGCCAGCTCCACAGGGAATCGGAACGAGCAGTACTTC. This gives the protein CASSTGNRNEQYF.

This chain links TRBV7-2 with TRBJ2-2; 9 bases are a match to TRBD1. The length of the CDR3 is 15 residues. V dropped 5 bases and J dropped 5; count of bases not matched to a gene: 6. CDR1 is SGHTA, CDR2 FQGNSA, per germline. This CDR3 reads CASSQGQGTTGELFF. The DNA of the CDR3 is TGTGCCAGCAGCCAGGGACAGGGAACGACCGGGGAGCTGTTTTTT.

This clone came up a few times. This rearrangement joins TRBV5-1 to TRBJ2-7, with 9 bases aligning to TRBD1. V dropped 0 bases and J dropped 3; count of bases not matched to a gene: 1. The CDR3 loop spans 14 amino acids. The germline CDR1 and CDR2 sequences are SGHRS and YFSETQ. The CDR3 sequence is CASSLGDRDYEQYF. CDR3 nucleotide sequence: TGCGCCAGCAGCTTGGGGGACAGGGACTACGAGCAGTACTTC.

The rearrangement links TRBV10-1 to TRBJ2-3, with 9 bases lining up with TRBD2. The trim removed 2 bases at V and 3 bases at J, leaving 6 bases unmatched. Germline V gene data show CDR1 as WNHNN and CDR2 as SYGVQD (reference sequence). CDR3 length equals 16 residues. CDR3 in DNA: TGCGCCAGCAGTGAGATAGCGGGAGAGGGGACAGATACGCAGTATTTT. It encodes CASSEIAGEGTDTQYF.

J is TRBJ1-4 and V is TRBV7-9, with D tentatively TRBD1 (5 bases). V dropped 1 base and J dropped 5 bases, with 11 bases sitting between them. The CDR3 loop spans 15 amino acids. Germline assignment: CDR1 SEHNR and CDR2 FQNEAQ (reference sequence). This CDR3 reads CASSLVPKGNEKLFF. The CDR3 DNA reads TGTGCCAGCAGCTTAGTTCCCAAGGGGAATGAAAAACTGTTTTTT.

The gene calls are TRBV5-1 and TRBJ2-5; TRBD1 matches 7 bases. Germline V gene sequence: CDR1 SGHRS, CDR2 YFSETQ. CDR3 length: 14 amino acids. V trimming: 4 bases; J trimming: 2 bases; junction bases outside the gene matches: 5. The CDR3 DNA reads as TGCGCCAGCAGCCTCATGGGACAGCAAGAGACCCAGTACTTC. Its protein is CASSLMGQQETQYF.

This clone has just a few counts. The CDR3 here is CANSRGREYEQYF. The DNA of the CDR3 is TGTGCCAACTCCAGGGGCAGGGAGTACGAGCAGTACTTC. The chain carries TRBV6-1 and TRBJ2-7, with D tentatively TRBD1 (6 bases). V lost 10 bases and J lost 4, with 17 bases in between. Germline-derived CDR1 and CDR2 are MNHNS and SASEGT. The CDR3 runs to 13 residues.

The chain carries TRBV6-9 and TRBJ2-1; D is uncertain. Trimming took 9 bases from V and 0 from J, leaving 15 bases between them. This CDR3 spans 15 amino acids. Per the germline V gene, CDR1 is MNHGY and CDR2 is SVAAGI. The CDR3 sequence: CASNPGASSYNEQFF. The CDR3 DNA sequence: TGTGCCAGTAACCCCGGAGCAAGCTCCTACAATGAGCAGTTCTTC.

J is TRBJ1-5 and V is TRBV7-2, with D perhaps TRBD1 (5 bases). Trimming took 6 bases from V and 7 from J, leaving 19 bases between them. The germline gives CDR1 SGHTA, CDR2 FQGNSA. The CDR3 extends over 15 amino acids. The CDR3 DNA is TGTGCCAGCAGACCTTCAGGGTTGGAGGGACAGCCCCAGCATTTT. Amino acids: CASRPSGLEGQPQHF.

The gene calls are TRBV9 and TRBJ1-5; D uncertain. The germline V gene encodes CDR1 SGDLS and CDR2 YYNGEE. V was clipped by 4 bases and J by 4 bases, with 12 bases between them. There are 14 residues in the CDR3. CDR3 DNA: TGTGCCAGCAGCCCCGCGGCGGGAAATCAGCCCCAGCATTTT. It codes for CASSPAAGNQPQHF. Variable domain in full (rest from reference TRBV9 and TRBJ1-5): DSGVTQTPKHLITATGQRVTLRCSPRSGDLSVYWYQQSLDQGLQFLIQYYNGEERAKGNILERFSAQQFPDLHSELNLSSLELGDSALYFCASSPAAGNQPQHFGDGTRLSIL.

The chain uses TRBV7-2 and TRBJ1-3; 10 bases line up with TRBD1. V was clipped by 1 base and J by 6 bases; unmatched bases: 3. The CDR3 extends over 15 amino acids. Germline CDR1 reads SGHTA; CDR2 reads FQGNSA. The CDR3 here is CASSLGGTGANTIYF. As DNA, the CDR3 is TGTGCCAGCAGCTTAGGTGGGACAGGGGCAAACACCATATATTTT.

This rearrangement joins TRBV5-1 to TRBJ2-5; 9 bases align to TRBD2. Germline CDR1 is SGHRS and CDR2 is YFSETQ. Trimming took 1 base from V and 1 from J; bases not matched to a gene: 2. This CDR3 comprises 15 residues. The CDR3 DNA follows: TGCGCCAGCAGCTTGTTGCGGGGGGGCCAAGAGACCCAGTACTTC. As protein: CASSLLRGGQETQYF.

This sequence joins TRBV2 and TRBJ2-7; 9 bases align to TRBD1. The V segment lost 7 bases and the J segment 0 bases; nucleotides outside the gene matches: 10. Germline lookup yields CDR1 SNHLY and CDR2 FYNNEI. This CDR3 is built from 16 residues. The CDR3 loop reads CASIPLGQGNSYEQYF. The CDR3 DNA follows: TGTGCCAGCATCCCCCTGGGACAGGGAAACTCCTACGAGCAGTACTTC.